This entry features one T cell receptor (beta chain) sequence. What it recognizes is unknown. This CDR3 has 14 amino acids. Germline CDR1 SGHTA, CDR2 FQGNSA. This specimen belongs to a study of T cells expressing NK-cell markers. Study at large: Sorted CD3+CD56-NKG2C+, CD3+CD56+NKG2C+ and CD3+CD56+NKG2C- T cells supplied the TCR beta repertoires.

Findings of the study overall: Whether expanded NKG2C+ T cell clones were HCMV-specific remained unclear.

Template switching by 5'RACE with UMIs generated the TCR beta cDNA. Following a re-call of the 5' RACE reads, TCRdb has one entry per CDR3 protein and lacks DNA. The sample totals around 260,000 distinct CDR3 sequences. The genes are TRBV7-2 and TRBJ1-2. The receptor's source is a woman aged 18 to 75 in good health. Sample: blood T cells: a sorted CD56 or NKG2C T cell subset, CD4+ or CD8+ T cells, or bulk PBMC T cells (not recorded which). CDR3 protein: CASSLDGRNYGYTF.